The 31 T cell receptor beta chains given below trace back to one sample, sequenced in a study of T cell repertoires in cytomegalovirus infection. TCRdb fed the reads into MiXCR, producing one record per CDR3 protein. Among about 230,000 distinct CDR3 sequences listed, approximately 22% were seen once. The sequenced sample consisted of CD8+ T cells from PBMCs. The receptors shown here come from a human donor in good health (CMV status not recorded). Some clones in this sample may be carry-over from other donors' samples.

This clonotype was picked up a small number of times. The chain combines TRBV2 with TRBJ2-7; D might be TRBD1 (5 bases). Germline V lookup: CDR1 SNHLY, CDR2 FYNNEI. The CDR3 spans 13 residues. V lost 6 bases to trimming and J lost 3 bases, with 12 bases between them. The CDR3 sequence: CASRLQENYEQYF. In nucleotides, the CDR3 is TGTGCCAGCAGGTTACAGGAAAACTACGAGCAGTACTTC.

CDR3 residues: CASSSTGEGMIQPQHF. The CDR3 DNA sequence: TGTGCCAGCAGTTCCACAGGGGAAGGAATGATCCAGCCCCAGCATTTT. The chain joins TRBV28 to TRBJ1-5; 7 bases agree with TRBD1. Germline CDR1 reads MDHEN; CDR2 reads SYDVKM. Germline trimming cut 4 bases from V and 7 bases from J; bases unmatched to any gene: 13. The CDR3 length is 16 residues.

The chain carries TRBV28 and TRBJ2-1; D remains ambiguous. CDR3 length: 10 amino acids. Germline values: CDR1 MDHEN, CDR2 SYDVKM. V was trimmed by 5 bases and J by 10 bases, leaving 6 bases between them. CDR3 sequence reads: CASSQYEQFF. In nucleotides, the CDR3 is TGTGCCAGCAGTCAGTACGAGCAGTTCTTC.

The rearrangement joins TRBV12-3 or TRBV12-4 to TRBJ2-7, with D perhaps TRBD1 (5 bases). The CDR3 has 13 residues. Trimming left V 6 bases short and J 0 bases short, with 9 bases between. The chain's CDR3 is CASRLTASYEQYF. In nucleotides, the CDR3 is TGTGCCAGCAGGCTGACAGCCTCCTACGAGCAGTACTTC.

The CDR3 DNA reads as TGCGCCAGCAGCTTGTTTTCATCCTACGAGCAGTACTTC. Protein: CASSLFSSYEQYF. The rearrangement joins TRBV5-1 to TRBJ2-7, with D unclear. This CDR3 region has 13 residues. Germline V gene sequence: CDR1 SGHRS, CDR2 YFSETQ. Trimming took off 1 base at V and 1 base at J, with 6 bases between the two ends.

This clonotype was observed many times. The rearrangement joins TRBV7-3 to TRBJ2-1; D gene unclear. This CDR3 is 12 amino acids long. Trimming left V 5 bases short and J 9 bases short, with 11 bases between. Per the germline V gene, CDR1 is SGHTA and CDR2 is FQGTGA. The CDR3 here is CASSNRLGEQFF. DNA of the CDR3: TGTGCCAGCAGCAATAGACTGGGTGAGCAGTTCTTC.

The chain links TRBV7-9 to TRBJ2-5, with D unclear. Deletions cut 5 bases from V and 5 bases from J, with 12 bases between. The CDR3 extends over 13 amino acids. CDR1 is SEHNR, CDR2 FQNEAQ, per germline (reference sequence). The CDR3 protein is CASSPSFVETQYF. CDR3 bases: TGTGCCAGCAGCCCCTCGTTCGTGGAGACCCAGTACTTC.

The chain has TRBV20-1 and TRBJ2-1, with D tentatively TRBD1 or TRBD2 (6 bases each). Trimming removed 3 bases at V and 7 bases at J, with 19 bases between. The CDR3 covers 15 residues. Looked up from germline, CDR1 is DFQATT and CDR2 is SNEGSKA (reference sequence). CDR3 region: CSARNRNRAGNEQFF. CDR3 DNA sequence: TGCAGTGCTAGGAACCGGAACAGGGCGGGGAATGAGCAGTTCTTC.

This clonotype was seen more than once but under ten times. The V and J genes are TRBV11-3 and TRBJ2-5; possibly TRBD1 or TRBD2 for D (5 bases each). V lost 1 base, J lost 3 bases, and 9 bases lay in between. This CDR3 comprises 14 residues. Germline V gene lookup returns CDR1 SGHNT and CDR2 YENEEA. CDR3 sequence reads: CASSLGGLEETQYF. CDR3 bases: TGTGCCAGCAGCTTAGGGGGGTTGGAAGAGACCCAGTACTTC.

The V and J genes are TRBV9 and TRBJ1-2; TRBD1 aligns across 12 bases. This CDR3 has 16 residues. The J segment lost 6 bases and the V segment lost 3 bases, leaving 9 bases of the junction unmatched. Germline CDR1 and CDR2: SGDLS and YYNGEE. Here the CDR3 reads CASSAAPGQGADGYTF. The CDR3 DNA reads TGTGCCAGCAGCGCCGCACCGGGACAGGGGGCGGATGGCTACACCTTC.

J is TRBJ1-5 and V is TRBV15; possible D gene TRBD1, 6 bases. The CDR3 has 18 amino acids. V was clipped by 0 bases and J by 6 bases, with 21 bases between them. Per germline, CDR1 LNHNV and CDR2 YYDKDF (reference sequence). CDR3 protein: CATSRDREEEQGGQPQHF. CDR3 in DNA: TGTGCCACCAGCAGAGATCGCGAGGAGGAACAGGGAGGTCAGCCCCAGCATTTT.

The V call is TRBV7-9, the J call TRBJ2-7, with TRBD2 matching 15 bases. The germline V gene encodes CDR1 SEHNR and CDR2 FQNEAQ (reference sequence). The length of the CDR3 is 15 residues. J was trimmed by 6 bases and V by 3 bases; bases with no gene match: 3. The CDR3 nucleotides are TGTGCCAGCAGCTTGGGACTAGCGGGGGGCCTCGAGCAGTACTTC. Translating gives CASSLGLAGGLEQYF.

The chain has TRBV12-3 or TRBV12-4 and TRBJ2-1; TRBD1 matches 9 bases. The junction had 9 bases not matched to a gene; V was cut back by 4 bases and J by 8 bases. There are 15 residues in the CDR3. The CDR3 DNA is TGTGCCAGCAGTTCCTGGGACAGGGCTTACGATGAGCAGTTCTTC. It translates to CASSSWDRAYDEQFF.

This chain links TRBV9 with TRBJ1-4; TRBD1 matches 11 bases. V dropped 3 bases and J dropped 0; count of bases not matched to a gene: 4. The CDR3 has 17 amino acids. Per germline, CDR1 SGDLS and CDR2 YYNGEE. DNA for the CDR3: TGTGCCAGCAGCGCCGGGGACAGGGGGACAACTAATGAAAAACTGTTTTTT. Its protein product is CASSAGDRGTTNEKLFF. Based on the CDR3 plus reference TRBV9 and TRBJ1-4, the full variable domain is DSGVTQTPKHLITATGQRVTLRCSPRSGDLSVYWYQQSLDQGLQFLIQYYNGEERAKGNILERFSAQQFPDLHSELNLSSLELGDSALYFCASSAGDRGTTNEKLFFGSGTQLSVL.

In this sample, this clonotype turned up a few times. CDR3 bases: TGCAGTGCTAGAGAGGATATGCGGGCCCACCCCTACGAGCAGTACTTC. The encoded protein is CSAREDMRAHPYEQYF. The chain is built from TRBV20-1 and TRBJ2-7, with a possible D match to TRBD2 (5 bases). Per the germline V gene, CDR1 is DFQATT and CDR2 is SNEGSKA (reference sequence). The ends were cut back, 0 bases at V and 2 bases at J, with 17 bases in the middle. The CDR3 covers 16 residues.

There are many counts of this clonotype. The rearrangement joins TRBV7-2 to TRBJ2-3; 10 bases are a match to TRBD2. The CDR3 is 15 amino acids. The V gene end was trimmed by 5 bases and the J gene end by 4 bases; junction bases not matched to a gene: 6. Looked up from germline, CDR1 is SGHTA and CDR2 is FQGNSA. The CDR3 bases are TGTGCCAGCAGCCCCGGGACTAGCGAAGCAGATACGCAGTATTTT. Translating it yields CASSPGTSEADTQYF.

This clonotype was seen repeatedly, ten times or more. The chain joins TRBV7-8 to TRBJ2-7, with D uncertain. CDR3 size: 11 residues. Trimming took off 7 bases at V and 7 bases at J, with 11 bases between the two ends. Germline V gene sequence: CDR1 SGHVS, CDR2 FQNEAQ. In DNA form, the CDR3 reads TGTGCCAGCAAAGGGCTACGGGAGCAGTACTTC. This codes for CASKGLREQYF. Looking up the rest from reference TRBV7-8 and TRBJ2-7 gives the full variable domain: GAGVSQSPRYKVAKRGQDVALRCDPISGHVSLFWYQQALGQGPEFLTYFQNEAQLDKSGLPSDRFFAERPEGSVSTLKIQRTQQEDSAVYLCASKGLREQYFGPGTRLTVT.

Ten or more counts support this clonotype. This sequence joins TRBV20-1 and TRBJ2-7; TRBD2 might be the D (6 bases). Germline CDR1 and CDR2: DFQATT and SNEGSKA (reference sequence). The CDR3 consists of 13 residues. V was cut by 3 bases and J by 5 bases, with 14 bases left in between. CDR3 DNA sequence: TGCAGTGCTAGTTTAGCGGCCGAGGACGAGCAGTACTTC. This codes for CSASLAAEDEQYF.

This chain uses TRBV29-1 with TRBJ2-7, with D perhaps matching TRBD1 or TRBD2 (6 bases each). Germline values: CDR1 SQVTM, CDR2 ANQGSEA. This CDR3 spans 13 amino acids. Trimming pared 7 bases from V and 5 bases from J, leaving 18 bases between. The CDR3 spells CSALGGPSNEQYF. DNA for the CDR3: TGCAGCGCCCTAGGGGGGCCGTCCAACGAGCAGTACTTC.

The chain joins TRBV20-1 to TRBJ1-6; 8 bases map to TRBD1. This CDR3 contains 17 residues. Germline-derived CDR1 and CDR2 are DFQATT and SNEGSKA (reference sequence). The trim removed 5 bases at V and 0 bases at J, leaving 9 bases unmatched. Here the CDR3 DNA reads TGCAGTGCTCCGGGACAGGCCACGAGCTCCTATAATTCACCCCTCCACTTT. Protein: CSAPGQATSSYNSPLHF.

In this sample, this clonotype turned up many times. The genes are TRBV28 and TRBJ1-2; maybe TRBD1 (6 bases). Germline CDR1 and CDR2: MDHEN and SYDVKM. V was cut by 1 base and J by 2 bases, with 11 bases left in between. This CDR3 has 15 amino acids. CDR3 loop: CASSLLPTGNYGYTF. CDR3 nucleotides: TGTGCCAGCAGTTTATTACCGACAGGAAACTATGGCTACACCTTC.

This clonotype was observed a few times. The chain joins TRBV12-3 or TRBV12-4 to TRBJ1-6; D is undetermined. The CDR3 is 19 amino acids. Trimming left V 6 bases short and J 0 bases short, with 21 bases between. The CDR3 nucleotides read TGTGCCAGCAGAGCCGTCCGAGAAGGCTCGAGCTCCTATAATTCACCCCTCCACTTT. It encodes CASRAVREGSSSYNSPLHF.

The chain uses TRBV6-5 and TRBJ1-2; 8 bases fit TRBD1. The germline V gene has CDR1 MNHEY and CDR2 SVGAGI. The CDR3 spans 14 residues. Trimming took 8 bases from V and 2 from J; bases not matched to a gene: 7. The chain's CDR3 is CASGDRFLNYGYTF. The CDR3 DNA reads as TGTGCCAGCGGGGACAGGTTTTTGAACTATGGCTACACCTTC.

The chain combines TRBV2 with TRBJ1-5, with D possibly matching TRBD1 (5 bases). CDR3 length: 13 residues. The ends were cut back, 5 bases at V and 3 bases at J, with 8 bases in the middle. In germline, CDR1 is SNHLY, CDR2 FYNNEI. CDR3: CASSPTVNQPQHF. The CDR3 DNA reads as TGTGCCAGCAGTCCGACAGTCAATCAGCCCCAGCATTTT.

This clonotype has at least ten counts. The V call is TRBV7-9, the J call TRBJ2-1, with 9 bases fitting TRBD1. Germline V gene sequence: CDR1 SEHNR, CDR2 FQNEAQ (reference sequence). V was pared by 7 bases and J by 4 bases, with 8 bases of the junction left unmatched. The CDR3 is 15 residues long. This CDR3 reads CASTRPGQGYNEQFF. The CDR3 nucleotides are TGTGCCAGCACCCGCCCGGGACAGGGATACAATGAGCAGTTCTTC. The whole variable domain, filled in from reference TRBV7-9 and TRBJ2-1, reads DTGVSQNPRHKITKRGQNVTFRCDPISEHNRLYWYRQTLGQGPEFLTYFQNEAQLEKSRLLSDRFSAERPKGSFSTLEIQRTEQGDSAMYLCASTRPGQGYNEQFFGPGTRLTVL.

This chain uses TRBV28 with TRBJ2-7; no clear D. V lost 7 bases and J 6 bases, leaving 19 bases between the germline ends. This CDR3 region has 14 residues. Germline V gene data show CDR1 as MDHEN and CDR2 as SYDVKM. CDR3 sequence reads: CASKRVLTSGEQYF. For the CDR3, the DNA is TGTGCCAGCAAACGGGTTCTGACTTCGGGCGAGCAGTACTTC.

This clonotype was observed a handful of times. The chain uses TRBV20-1 and TRBJ1-1; D uncertain. Germline values: CDR1 DFQATT, CDR2 SNEGSKA (reference sequence). Trimming took 6 bases from V and 3 from J, leaving 14 bases between them. The CDR3 length is 13 residues. In DNA form, the CDR3 reads TGCAGTGCCTTACAAATAAGCTACACTGAAGCTTTCTTT. This gives the protein CSALQISYTEAFF.

The chain is built from TRBV6-2 or TRBV6-3 and TRBJ1-1, with TRBD1 identical over 9 bases. CDR1 is MNHEY and CDR2 is SVGEGT in the germline V gene. The trim removed 6 bases at V and 4 bases at J, leaving 6 bases unmatched. This CDR3 contains 14 residues. The CDR3 nucleotides are TGTGCCAGCAGGACGGGACAGGGATTCACTGAAGCTTTCTTT. The encoded protein is CASRTGQGFTEAFF.

The rearrangement joins TRBV6-6 to TRBJ2-3, with D perhaps matching TRBD2 (6 bases). The CDR3 covers 15 residues. CDR1 and CDR2 from the germline V gene are MNHNY and SVGAGI (reference sequence). The germline V and J ends were trimmed by 0 bases and 2 bases, with 9 bases remaining between them. The CDR3 spells CASSYSEGHTDTQYF. CDR3 sequence (DNA): TGTGCCAGCAGTTACTCGGAGGGCCACACAGATACGCAGTATTTT.

This clonotype appeared a few times. CDR3 loop: CASSARGGDEQFF. CDR3 DNA: TGTGCCAGCAGTGCTCGGGGTGGCGATGAGCAGTTCTTC. The chain links TRBV11-1 to TRBJ2-1, with a tentative D call TRBD2 (5 bases). From germline, CDR1 is SGHAT and CDR2 FQDESV (reference sequence). With 6 bases removed from V and 8 bases from J, the gap between germline ends came to 14 bases. The CDR3 has 13 residues. Full variable domain (remainder filled in from reference TRBV11-1 and TRBJ2-1): EAEVAQSPRYKITEKSQAVAFWCDPISGHATLYWYRQILGQGPELLVQFQDESVVDDSQLPKDRFSAERLKGVDSTLKIQPAELGDSAMYLCASSARGGDEQFFGPGTRLTVL.

This clonotype was counted a single time. The rearrangement uses TRBV28 and TRBJ2-7; tentatively, D is TRBD1 (6 bases). The CDR3 covers 14 residues. The V and J ends lost 4 bases and 4 bases respectively, with 14 bases between them. The germline V gene encodes CDR1 MDHEN and CDR2 SYDVKM. The CDR3 protein is CASSSSPDSYEQYF. In nucleotides, the CDR3 is TGTGCCAGCAGTTCCTCACCGGACAGTTACGAGCAGTACTTC.